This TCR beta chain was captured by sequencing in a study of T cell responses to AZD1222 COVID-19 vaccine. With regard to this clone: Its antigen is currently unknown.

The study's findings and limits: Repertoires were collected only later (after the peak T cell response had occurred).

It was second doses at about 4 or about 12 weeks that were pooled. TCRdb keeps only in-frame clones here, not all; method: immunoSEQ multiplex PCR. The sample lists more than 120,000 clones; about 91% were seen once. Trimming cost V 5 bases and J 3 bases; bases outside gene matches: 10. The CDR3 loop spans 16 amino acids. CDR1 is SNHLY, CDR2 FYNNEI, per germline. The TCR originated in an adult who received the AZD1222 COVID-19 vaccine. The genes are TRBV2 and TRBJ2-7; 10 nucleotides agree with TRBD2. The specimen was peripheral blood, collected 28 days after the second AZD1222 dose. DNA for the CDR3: TGTGCCAGCAGTCACCCCTCTAGCGGGAGAAACTACGAGCAGTACTTC. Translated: CASSHPSSGRNYEQYF.